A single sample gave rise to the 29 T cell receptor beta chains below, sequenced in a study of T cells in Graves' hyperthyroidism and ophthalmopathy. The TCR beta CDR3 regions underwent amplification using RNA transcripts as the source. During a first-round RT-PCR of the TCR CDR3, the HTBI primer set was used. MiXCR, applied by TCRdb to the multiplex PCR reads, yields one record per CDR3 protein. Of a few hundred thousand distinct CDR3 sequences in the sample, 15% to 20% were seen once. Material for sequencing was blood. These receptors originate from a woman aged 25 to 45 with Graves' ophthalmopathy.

The CDR3 nucleotides are TGTGCCATCACCCCGGACAGCTATGGCTACACCTTC. It translates to CAITPDSYGYTF. This chain links TRBV10-3 with TRBJ1-2; possible D gene TRBD1, 6 bases. Germline CDR1 and CDR2: ENHRY and SYGVKD. This CDR3 spans 12 amino acids. V was shortened by 7 bases and J by 4 bases, with 10 bases between the two germline ends.

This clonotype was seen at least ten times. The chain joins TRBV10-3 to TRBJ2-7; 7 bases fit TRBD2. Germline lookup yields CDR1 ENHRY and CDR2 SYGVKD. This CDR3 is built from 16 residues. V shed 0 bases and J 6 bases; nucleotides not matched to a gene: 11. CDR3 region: CAISESRDYGFGEQYF. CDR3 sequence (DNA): TGTGCCATCAGTGAGTCGCGGGACTACGGGTTCGGCGAGCAGTACTTC.

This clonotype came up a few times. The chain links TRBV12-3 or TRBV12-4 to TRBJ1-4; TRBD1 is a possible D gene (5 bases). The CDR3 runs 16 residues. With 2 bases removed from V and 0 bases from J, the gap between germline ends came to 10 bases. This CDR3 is CASSLPGQPTNEKLFF. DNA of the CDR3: TGTGCCAGCAGTTTACCGGGGCAACCAACTAATGAAAAACTGTTTTTT.

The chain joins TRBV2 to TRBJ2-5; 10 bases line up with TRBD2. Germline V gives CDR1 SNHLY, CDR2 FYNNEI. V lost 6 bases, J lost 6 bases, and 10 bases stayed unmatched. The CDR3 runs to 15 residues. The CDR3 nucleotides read TGTGCCAGCAGGGGGCTAGCGGGAGCCATGAAGACCCAGTACTTC. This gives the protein CASRGLAGAMKTQYF.

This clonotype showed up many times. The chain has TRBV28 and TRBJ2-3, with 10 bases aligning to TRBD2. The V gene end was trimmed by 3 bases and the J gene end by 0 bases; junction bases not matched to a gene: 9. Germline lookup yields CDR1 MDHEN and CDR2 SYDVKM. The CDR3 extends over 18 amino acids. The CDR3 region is CASSFAPASGSSTDTQYF. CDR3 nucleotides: TGTGCCAGCAGTTTTGCTCCGGCTAGCGGGAGCAGCACAGATACGCAGTATTTT.

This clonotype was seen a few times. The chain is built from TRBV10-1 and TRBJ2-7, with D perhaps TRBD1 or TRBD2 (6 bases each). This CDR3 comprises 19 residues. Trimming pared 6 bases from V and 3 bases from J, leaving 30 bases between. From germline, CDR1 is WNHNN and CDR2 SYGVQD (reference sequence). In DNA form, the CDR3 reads TGCGCCAGCAGCCCTTCAACTGGGGCGGGACACACGTCATTCTACGAGCAGTACTTC. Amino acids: CASSPSTGAGHTSFYEQYF.

CDR3 region: CASSYPLAGVPPSYNEQFF. The CDR3 nucleotides are TGTGCCAGCAGTTACCCCCTAGCGGGAGTCCCACCCTCCTACAATGAGCAGTTCTTC. The chain carries TRBV6-6 and TRBJ2-1; 10 nucleotides agree with TRBD2. Trimming took 2 bases from V and 0 from J; bases not matched to a gene: 10. CDR3 length: 19 residues. Germline CDR1 and CDR2: MNHNY and SVGAGI (reference sequence).

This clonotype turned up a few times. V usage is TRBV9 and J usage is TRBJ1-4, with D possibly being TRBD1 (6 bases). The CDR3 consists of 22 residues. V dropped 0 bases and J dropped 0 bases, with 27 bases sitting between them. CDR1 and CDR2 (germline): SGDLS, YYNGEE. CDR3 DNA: TGTGCCAGCAGCGTAGAAACCGGGGCGAGGTATGGACAGAGAACAACTAATGAAAAACTGTTTTTT. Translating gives CASSVETGARYGQRTTNEKLFF.

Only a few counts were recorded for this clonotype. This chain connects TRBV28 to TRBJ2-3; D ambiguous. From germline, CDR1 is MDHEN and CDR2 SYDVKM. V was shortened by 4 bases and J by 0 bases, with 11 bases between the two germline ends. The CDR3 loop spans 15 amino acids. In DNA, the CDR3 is TGTGCCAGCAGTTCGGACGACTCTAGCACAGATACGCAGTATTTT. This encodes CASSSDDSSTDTQYF.

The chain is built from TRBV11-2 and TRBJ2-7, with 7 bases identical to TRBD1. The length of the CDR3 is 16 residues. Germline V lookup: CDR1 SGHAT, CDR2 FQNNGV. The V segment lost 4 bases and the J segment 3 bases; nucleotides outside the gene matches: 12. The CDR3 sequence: CASSSIRDRTFYEQYF. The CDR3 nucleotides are TGTGCCAGCAGCTCTATCCGGGACAGAACATTCTACGAGCAGTACTTC.

CDR3 protein: CASSIDGWGYTF. DNA of the CDR3: TGTGCCAGTAGTATTGACGGGTGGGGCTACACCTTC. V gene TRBV19 combines with J gene TRBJ1-2; D is unresolved. Germline V lookup: CDR1 LNHDA, CDR2 SQIVND (reference sequence). This CDR3 is built from 12 residues. Trimming removed 3 bases from V and 8 bases from J, with 10 bases in between. Together with reference TRBV19 and TRBJ1-2, the CDR3 gives the full variable domain: DGGITQSPKYLFRKEGQNVTLSCEQNLNHDAMYWYRQDPGQGLRLIYYSQIVNDFQKGDIAEGYSVSREKKESFPLTVTSAQKNPTAFYLCASSIDGWGYTFGSGTRLTVV.

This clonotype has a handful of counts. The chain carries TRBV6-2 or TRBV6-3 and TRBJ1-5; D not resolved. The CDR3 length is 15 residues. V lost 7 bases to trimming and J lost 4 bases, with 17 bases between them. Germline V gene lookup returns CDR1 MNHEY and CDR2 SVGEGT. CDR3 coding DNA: TGTGCCAGCACCACGGATGACGGCTGGAATCAGCCCCAGCATTTT. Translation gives CASTTDDGWNQPQHF.

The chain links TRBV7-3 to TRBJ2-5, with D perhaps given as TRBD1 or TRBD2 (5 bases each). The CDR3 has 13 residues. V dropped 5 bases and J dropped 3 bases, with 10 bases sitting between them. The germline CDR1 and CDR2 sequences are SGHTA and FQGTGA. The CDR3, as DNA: TGTGCCAGCAGCCTATGGGGGAAAGAGACCCAGTACTTC. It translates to CASSLWGKETQYF.

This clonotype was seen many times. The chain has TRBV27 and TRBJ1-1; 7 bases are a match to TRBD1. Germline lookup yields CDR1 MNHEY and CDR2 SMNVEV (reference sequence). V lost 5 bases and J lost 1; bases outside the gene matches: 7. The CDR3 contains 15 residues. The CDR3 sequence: CASSPRGYGNTEAFF. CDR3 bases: TGTGCCAGCAGTCCCAGGGGGTACGGGAACACTGAAGCTTTCTTT.

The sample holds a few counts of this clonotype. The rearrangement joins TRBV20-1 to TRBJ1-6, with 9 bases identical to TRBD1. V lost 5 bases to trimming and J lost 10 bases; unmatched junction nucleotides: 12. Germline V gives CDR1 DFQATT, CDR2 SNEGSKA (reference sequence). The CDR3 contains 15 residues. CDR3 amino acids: CSALPGQGAGSPLHF. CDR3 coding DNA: TGCAGTGCTTTACCGGGACAGGGAGCGGGGTCACCCCTCCACTTT.

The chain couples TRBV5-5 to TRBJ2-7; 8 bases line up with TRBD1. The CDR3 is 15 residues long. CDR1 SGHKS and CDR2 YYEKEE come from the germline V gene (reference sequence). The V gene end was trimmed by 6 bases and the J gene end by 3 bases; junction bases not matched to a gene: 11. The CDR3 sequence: CASTHLTGQDYEQYF. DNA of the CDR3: TGTGCCAGCACCCATCTGACGGGACAGGACTACGAGCAGTACTTC.

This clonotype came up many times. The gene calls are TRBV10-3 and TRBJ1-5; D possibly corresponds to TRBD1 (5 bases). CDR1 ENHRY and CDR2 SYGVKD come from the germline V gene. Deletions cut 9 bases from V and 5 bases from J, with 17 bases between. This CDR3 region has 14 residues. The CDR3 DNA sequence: TGTGCCATTGAGGACAAGGTCGATTATCAGCCCCAGCATTTT. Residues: CAIEDKVDYQPQHF.

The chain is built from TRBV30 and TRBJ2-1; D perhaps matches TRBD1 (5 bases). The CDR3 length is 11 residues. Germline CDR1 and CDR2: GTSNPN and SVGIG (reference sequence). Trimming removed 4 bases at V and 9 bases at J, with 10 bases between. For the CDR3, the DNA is TGTGCCTGGACGACAGCCGTTGAGCAGTTCTTC. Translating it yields CAWTTAVEQFF. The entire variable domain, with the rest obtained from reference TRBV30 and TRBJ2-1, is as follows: SQTIHQWPATLVQPVGSPLSLECTVEGTSNPNLYWYRQAAGRGLQLLFYSVGIGQISSEVPQNLSASRPQDRQFILSSKKLLLSDSGFYLCAWTTAVEQFFGPGTRLTVL.

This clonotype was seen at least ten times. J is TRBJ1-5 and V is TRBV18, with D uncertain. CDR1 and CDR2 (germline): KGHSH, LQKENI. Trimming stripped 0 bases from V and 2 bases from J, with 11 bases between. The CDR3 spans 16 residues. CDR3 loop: CASSPPRRSGNQPQHF. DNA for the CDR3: TGTGCCAGCTCACCACCGAGGAGGAGTGGCAATCAGCCCCAGCATTTT.

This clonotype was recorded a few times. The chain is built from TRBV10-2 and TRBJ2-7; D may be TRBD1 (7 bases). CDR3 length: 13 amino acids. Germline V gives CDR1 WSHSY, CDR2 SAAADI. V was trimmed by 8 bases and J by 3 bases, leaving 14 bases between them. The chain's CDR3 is CASGPGGGYEQYF. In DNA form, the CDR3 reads TGCGCCAGCGGACCAGGGGGAGGCTACGAGCAGTACTTC.

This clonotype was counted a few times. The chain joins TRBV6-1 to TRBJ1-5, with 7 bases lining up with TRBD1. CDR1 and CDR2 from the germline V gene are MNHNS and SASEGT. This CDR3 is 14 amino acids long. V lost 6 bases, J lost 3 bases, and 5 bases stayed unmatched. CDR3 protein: CASSPTGTNQPQHF. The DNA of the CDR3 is TGTGCCAGCAGCCCGACAGGGACCAATCAGCCCCAGCATTTT.

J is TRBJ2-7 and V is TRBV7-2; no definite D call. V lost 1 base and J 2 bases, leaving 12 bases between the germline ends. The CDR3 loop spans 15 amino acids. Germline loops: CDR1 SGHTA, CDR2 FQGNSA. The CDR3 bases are TGTGCCAGCAGCTTAGGGGCCCTGATACCCTACGAGCAGTACTTC. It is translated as CASSLGALIPYEQYF.

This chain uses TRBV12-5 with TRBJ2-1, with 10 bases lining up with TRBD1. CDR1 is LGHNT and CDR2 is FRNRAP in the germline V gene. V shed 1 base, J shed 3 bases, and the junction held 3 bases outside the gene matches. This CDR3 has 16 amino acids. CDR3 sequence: CASGLGGTGDYNEQFF. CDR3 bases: TGTGCTAGTGGTTTGGGGGGGACAGGGGACTACAATGAGCAGTTCTTC.

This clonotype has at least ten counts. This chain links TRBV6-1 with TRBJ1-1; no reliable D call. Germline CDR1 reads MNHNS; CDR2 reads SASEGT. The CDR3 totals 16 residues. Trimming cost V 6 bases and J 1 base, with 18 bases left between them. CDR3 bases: TGTGCCAGCAGGGTCAACTACCGGCAGAAGAACACTGAAGCTTTCTTT. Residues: CASRVNYRQKNTEAFF.

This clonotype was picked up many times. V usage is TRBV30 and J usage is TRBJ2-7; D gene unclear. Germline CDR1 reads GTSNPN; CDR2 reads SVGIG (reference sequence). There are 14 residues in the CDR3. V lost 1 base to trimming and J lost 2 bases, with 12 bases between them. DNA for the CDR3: TGTGCCTGGAGTGAGGGAACCTACACCTACGAGCAGTACTTC. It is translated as CAWSEGTYTYEQYF.

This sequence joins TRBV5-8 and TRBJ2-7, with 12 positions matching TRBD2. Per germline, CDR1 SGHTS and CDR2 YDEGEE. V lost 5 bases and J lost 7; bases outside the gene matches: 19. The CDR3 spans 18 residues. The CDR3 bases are TGTGCCAGCAGGACGGTCGGGCTAGCGGGAGGGCCGGGGGTTGAGCAGTACTTC. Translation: CASRTVGLAGGPGVEQYF. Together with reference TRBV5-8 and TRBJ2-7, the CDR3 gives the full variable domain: EAGVTQSPTHLIKTRGQQATLRCSPISGHTSVYWYQQALGLGLQFLLWYDEGEERNRGNFPPRFSGRQFPNYSSELNVNALELEDSALYLCASRTVGLAGGPGVEQYFGPGTRLTVT.

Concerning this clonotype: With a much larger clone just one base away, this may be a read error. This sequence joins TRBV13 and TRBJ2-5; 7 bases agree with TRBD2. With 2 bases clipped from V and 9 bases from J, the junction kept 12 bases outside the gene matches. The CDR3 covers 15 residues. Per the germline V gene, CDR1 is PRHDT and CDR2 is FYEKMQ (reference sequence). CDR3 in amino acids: CASSLSVGPAGAQYF. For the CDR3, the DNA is TGTGCCAGCAGCTTATCGGTAGGCCCGGCGGGGGCCCAGTACTTC.

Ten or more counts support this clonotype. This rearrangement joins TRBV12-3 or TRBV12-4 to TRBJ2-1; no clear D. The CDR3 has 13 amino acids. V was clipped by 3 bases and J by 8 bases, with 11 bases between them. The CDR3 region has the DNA TGTGCCAGCAGTTTCGGGCAGAGCGATGAGCAGTTCTTC. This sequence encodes CASSFGQSDEQFF.

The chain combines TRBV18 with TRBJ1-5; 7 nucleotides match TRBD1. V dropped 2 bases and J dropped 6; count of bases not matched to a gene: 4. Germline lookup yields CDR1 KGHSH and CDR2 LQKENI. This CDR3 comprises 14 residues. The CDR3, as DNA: TGTGCCAGCTCACCAGCGGGACAGATTCAGCCCCAGCATTTT. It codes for CASSPAGQIQPQHF.